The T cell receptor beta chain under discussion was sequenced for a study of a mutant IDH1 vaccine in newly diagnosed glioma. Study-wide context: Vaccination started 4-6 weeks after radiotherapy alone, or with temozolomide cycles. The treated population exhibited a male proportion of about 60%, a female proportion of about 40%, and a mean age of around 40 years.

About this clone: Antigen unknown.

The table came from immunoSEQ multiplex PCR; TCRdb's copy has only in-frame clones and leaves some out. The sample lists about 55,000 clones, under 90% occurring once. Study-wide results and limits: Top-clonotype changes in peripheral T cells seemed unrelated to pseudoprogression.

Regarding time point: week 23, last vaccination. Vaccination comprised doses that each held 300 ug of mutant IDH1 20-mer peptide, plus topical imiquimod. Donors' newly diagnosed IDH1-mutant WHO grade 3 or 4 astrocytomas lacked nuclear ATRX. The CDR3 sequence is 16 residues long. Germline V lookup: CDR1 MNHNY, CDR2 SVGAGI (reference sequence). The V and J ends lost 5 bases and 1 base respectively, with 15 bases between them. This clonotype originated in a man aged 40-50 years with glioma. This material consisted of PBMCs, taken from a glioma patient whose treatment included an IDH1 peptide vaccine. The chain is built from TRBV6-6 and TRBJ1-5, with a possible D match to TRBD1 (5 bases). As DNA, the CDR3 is TGTGCCAGCAGTACGTCCCCGGGGGTGAGCAATCAGCCCCAGCATTTT. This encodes CASSTSPGVSNQPQHF.